This TCR beta chain was sequenced for a study of T-cell memory formation after mild COVID-19. Overall study results and limits: Researchers could not confirm that second-wave clones peaking on day 37 targeted SARS-CoV-2.

The CDR3 has 10 residues. V lost 8 bases to trimming and J lost 3 bases, with 5 bases between them. Germline CDR1 SGHTA, CDR2 FQGNSA. This clonotype was found many times. Its target is unknown. TCR alpha and TCR beta cDNA libraries carrying sample barcodes and UMIs were produced by 5'RACE using constant-segment primers. TCRdb re-analysed the 5' RACE reads in MiXCR, keeping a single row per CDR3 protein. The table lists about half a million distinct CDR3 sequences, 18% of them singletons, with roughly an eighth in the top ten. The chain couples TRBV7-2 to TRBJ2-7; unclear D gene. The TCR sequence derives from an adult woman who had mild COVID-19 (a few samples of this study predate the infection). Cell type and time point are not known. Sequenced sample: PBMCs or a T cell subset sorted from them (not recorded which). CDR3 nucleotides: TGTGCCAGCGGAGACTACGAGCAGTACTTC. It specifies CASGDYEQYF.